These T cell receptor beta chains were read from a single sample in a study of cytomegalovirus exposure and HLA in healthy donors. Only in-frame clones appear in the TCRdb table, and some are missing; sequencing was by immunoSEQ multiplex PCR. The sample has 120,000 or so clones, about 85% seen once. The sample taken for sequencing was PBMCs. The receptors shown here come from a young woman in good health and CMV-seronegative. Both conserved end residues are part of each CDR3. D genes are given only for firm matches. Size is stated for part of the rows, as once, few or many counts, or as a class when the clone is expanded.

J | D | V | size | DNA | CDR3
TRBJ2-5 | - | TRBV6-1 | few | TGTGCCAGCAGTGAACCCTGGGACACGGAGACCCAGTACTTC | CASSEPWDTETQYF
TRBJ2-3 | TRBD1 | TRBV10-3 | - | TGTGCCATCAGTGATGGGGACAGAACCCTCGCAGATACGCAGTATTTT | CAISDGDRTLADTQYF
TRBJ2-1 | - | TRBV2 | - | TGTGCCAGCAGGCGAAGCGGTGACAATGAGCAGTTCTTC | CASRRSGDNEQFF
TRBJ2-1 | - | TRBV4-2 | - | TGTGCCAGCAGCCAACCAGCGGTCCAAAGCGAGGAGCAGTTCTTC | CASSQPAVQSEEQFF
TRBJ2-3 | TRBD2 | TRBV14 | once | TGTGCCAGCAGCCAGGGGACTAGCGGGCGAACAGATACGCAGTATTTT | CASSQGTSGRTDTQYF
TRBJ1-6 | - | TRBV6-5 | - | TGTGCCAGCAGTTCGTCCGGGACCCCCCGGGGGTCACCCCTCCACTTT | CASSSSGTPRGSPLHF
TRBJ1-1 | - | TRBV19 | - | TGTGCCAGTAGTCCTCCCGGGCGGGGGGAAGCTTTCTTT | CASSPPGRGEAFF
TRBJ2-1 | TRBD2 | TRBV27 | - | TGTGCCAGCAGTTTAGCCGGGACTAGCGGGACCCACAATGAGCAGTTCTTC | CASSLAGTSGTHNEQFF
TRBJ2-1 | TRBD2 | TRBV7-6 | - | TGTGCCAGCAGCTTAGTTACCCACCAAGGCGGGGGAGTCTACAATGAGCAGTTCTTC | CASSLVTHQGGGVYNEQFF
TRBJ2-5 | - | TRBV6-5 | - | TGTGCCAGCAGTTCCGGCCGGGGTACCCAAGAGACCCAGTACTTC | CASSSGRGTQETQYF
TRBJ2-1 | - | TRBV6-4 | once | TGTGCCAGCAGTGAGTCAGGGCTCAGCTCCTACAATGAGCAGTTCTTC | CASSESGLSSYNEQFF
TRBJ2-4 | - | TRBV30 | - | TGTGCCTGGAGTGTACTCGGGGAAGCCAAAAACATTCAGTACTTC | CAWSVLGEAKNIQYF
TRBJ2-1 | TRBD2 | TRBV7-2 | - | TGTGCCAGCAGCTTCCGCCCCGGGACTAGCGGAAATGAGCAGTTCTTC | CASSFRPGTSGNEQFF
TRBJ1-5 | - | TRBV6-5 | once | TGTGCCAGCAGTTCGCAGGGGACCAATCAGCCCCAGCATTTT | CASSSQGTNQPQHF
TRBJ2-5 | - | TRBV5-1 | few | TGCGCCAGCAGCGTATTCCGGGACACCCCCCAAGAGACCCAGTACTTC | CASSVFRDTPQETQYF
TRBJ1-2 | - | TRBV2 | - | TGTGCCAGCAGTTACAGGGAGGGCTACACCTTC | CASSYREGYTF
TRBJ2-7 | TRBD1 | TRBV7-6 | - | TGTGCCAGCAGCTTAGACGGCGGACAGGGGGTATACGAGCAGTACTTC | CASSLDGGQGVYEQYF
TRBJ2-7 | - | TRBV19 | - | TGTGCCAGTAGTATGTACAGCCAGAGCTCCTACGAGCAGTACTTC | CASSMYSQSSYEQYF
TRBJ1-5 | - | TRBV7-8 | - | TGTGCCAGCAGCTTAGGGCAGGGCAATCAGCCCCAGCATTTT | CASSLGQGNQPQHF
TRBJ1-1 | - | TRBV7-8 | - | TGTGCCAGCAGCGCAGGGGTCTCCGGCACTGAAGCTTTCTTT | CASSAGVSGTEAFF
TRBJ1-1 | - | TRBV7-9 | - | TGTGCCAGCAGCTTAGATGGACAAGACACTGAAGCTTTCTTT | CASSLDGQDTEAFF
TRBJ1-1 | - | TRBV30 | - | TGTGCCTGGAGTGGGGGGCTCATTACTGAAGCTTTCTTT | CAWSGGLITEAFF
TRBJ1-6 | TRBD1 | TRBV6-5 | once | TGTGCCAGCAGTCAGGGGGCGTCCAATAATTCACCCCTCCACTTT | CASSQGASNNSPLHF
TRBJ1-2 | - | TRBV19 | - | TGTGCCAGTAGTGTATCACAGGGTAGGGGCTATGGCTACACCTTC | CASSVSQGRGYGYTF
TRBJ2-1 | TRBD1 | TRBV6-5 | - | TGTGCCAGCAGAGACACAGGGGGCTCCTACAATGAGCAGTTCTTC | CASRDTGGSYNEQFF
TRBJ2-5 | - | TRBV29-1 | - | TGCAGCGTTGAAAGACGCCTAGCTAAGGAGACCCAGTACTTC | CSVERRLAKETQYF
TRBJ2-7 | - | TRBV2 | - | TGTGCCAGCAAACAGGGAACCCACGAGCAGTACTTC | CASKQGTHEQYF
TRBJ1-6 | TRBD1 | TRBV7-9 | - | TGTGCCAGCAGCACGACAGGGCTACGGGGAAATTCACCCCTCCACTTT | CASSTTGLRGNSPLHF
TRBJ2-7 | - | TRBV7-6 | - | TGTGCCAGCAGCTTAGGTCCCAGGGATGGGCTAGCGAACTACGAGCAGTACTTC | CASSLGPRDGLANYEQYF
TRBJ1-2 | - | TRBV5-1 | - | TGCGCCAGCAGCTTCAGCGGATCTGGCTACACCTTC | CASSFSGSGYTF
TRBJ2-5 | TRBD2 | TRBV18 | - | TGTGCCAGCTCACCACGGGAGGGTTGGGAGACCCAGTACTTC | CASSPREGWETQYF
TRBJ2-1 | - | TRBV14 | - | TGTGCCAGCAGCCATTTAAGCGGAAACTCCTACAATGAGCAGTTCTTC | CASSHLSGNSYNEQFF
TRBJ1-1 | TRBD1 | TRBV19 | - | TGTGCCAGTAGCAGGACAGGGAACACTGAAGCTTTCTTT | CASSRTGNTEAFF
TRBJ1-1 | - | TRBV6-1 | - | TGTGCCAGCAGTGCCGGGGGACGGAAGAACACTGAAGCTTTCTTT | CASSAGGRKNTEAFF
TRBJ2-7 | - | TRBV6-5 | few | TGTGCCTCCTTAGGGGCCGAGCCCTCATACGAGCAGTACTTC | CASLGAEPSYEQYF
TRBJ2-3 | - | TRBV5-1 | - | TGCGCCAGCACAGTAGCAGCTCTGGGTCAAGATACGCAGTATTTT | CASTVAALGQDTQYF
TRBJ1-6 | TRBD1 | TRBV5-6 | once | TGTGCCAGTGGGACAGGACCCTCACCCCTCCACTTT | CASGTGPSPLHF
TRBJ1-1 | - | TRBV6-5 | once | TGTGCCAGCAGTTGGTCGACAGGCACGGAAGCTTTCTTT | CASSWSTGTEAFF
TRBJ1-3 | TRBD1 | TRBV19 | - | TGTGCCAGTAGTATCAAGTGGGGACAGGGGATGAAAAACACCATATATTTT | CASSIKWGQGMKNTIYF
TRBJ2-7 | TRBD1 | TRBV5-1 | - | TGCGCCACCCAGGGGGACTCCTACGAGCAGTACTTC | CATQGDSYEQYF
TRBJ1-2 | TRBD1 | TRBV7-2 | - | TGTGCCAGCAGCTTAAGGTTACGACAGGGGAACTATGGCTACACCTTC | CASSLRLRQGNYGYTF
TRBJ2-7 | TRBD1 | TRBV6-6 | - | TGTGCCGGGGGACAGTCCCTAGGCGAGCAGTACTTC | CAGGQSLGEQYF
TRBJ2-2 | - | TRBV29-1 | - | TGCAGCGTTTGTGAACTGTTCACCGGGGAGCTGTTTTTT | CSVCELFTGELFF
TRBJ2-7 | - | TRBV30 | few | TGTGCCTGGAGTGGAGACCCGACAGGACCGGCCTACGAGCAGTACTTC | CAWSGDPTGPAYEQYF
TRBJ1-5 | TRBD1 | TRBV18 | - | TGTGCCAGCTCGGTCATCACAGGGGGCGGTCAGCCCCAGCATTTT | CASSVITGGGQPQHF
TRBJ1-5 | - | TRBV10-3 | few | TGTGCCATCAGTGAGTCGGCAGGGGAGAATCAGCCCCAGCATTTT | CAISESAGENQPQHF
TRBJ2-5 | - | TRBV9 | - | TGTGCCAGCAGCGTGCAGGGGATGGGAGAGACCCAGTACTTC | CASSVQGMGETQYF
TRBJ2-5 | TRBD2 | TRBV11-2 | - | TGTGCCAGCAGCCGAGTGGTAGCGGGGGAAGAGACCCAGTACTTC | CASSRVVAGEETQYF
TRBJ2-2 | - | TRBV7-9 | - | TGTGCCAGCAGCTTAGCGCAGGGGCAGGACACCGGGGAGCTGTTTTTT | CASSLAQGQDTGELFF
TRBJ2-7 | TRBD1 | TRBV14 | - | TGTGCCAGCAGCCAAGAAATGGGGGCAGGGGGCTACGAGCAGTACTTC | CASSQEMGAGGYEQYF
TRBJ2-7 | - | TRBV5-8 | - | TGTGCCAGCAGTTATGACAGGAACTACGAGCAGTACTTC | CASSYDRNYEQYF
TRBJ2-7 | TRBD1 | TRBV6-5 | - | TGTGCCAGCAGCACAGGGGGTACGGCCTACGAGCAGTACTTC | CASSTGGTAYEQYF
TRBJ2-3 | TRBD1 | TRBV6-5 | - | TGTGCCAGCAGTTGGACAGGGACACAACGGGATACGCAGTATTTT | CASSWTGTQRDTQYF
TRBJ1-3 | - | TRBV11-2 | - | TGTGCCAGCAGCTTACAGAGCGGCCCCCCTGGAAACACCATATATTTT | CASSLQSGPPGNTIYF
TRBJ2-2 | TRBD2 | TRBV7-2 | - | TGTGCCAGCAGCTTAGTTACTAGCGGGAGGAACACCGGGGAGCTGTTTTTT | CASSLVTSGRNTGELFF